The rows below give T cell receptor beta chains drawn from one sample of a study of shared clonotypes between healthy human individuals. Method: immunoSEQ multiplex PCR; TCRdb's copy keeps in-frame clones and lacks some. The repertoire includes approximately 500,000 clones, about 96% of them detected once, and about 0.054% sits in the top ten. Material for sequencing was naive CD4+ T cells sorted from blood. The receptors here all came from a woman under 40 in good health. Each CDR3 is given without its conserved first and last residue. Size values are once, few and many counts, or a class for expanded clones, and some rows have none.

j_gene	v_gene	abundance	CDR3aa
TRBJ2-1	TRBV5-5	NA	ASTKERSGGNNEQF
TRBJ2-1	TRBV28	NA	ASSTTGTGLLLGNEQF
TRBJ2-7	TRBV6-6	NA	ASSLNFGGTYEQY
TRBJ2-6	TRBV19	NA	ASSGAAGVLGSGANVLT
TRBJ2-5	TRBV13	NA	ASSSGGPAETQY
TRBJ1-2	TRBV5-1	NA	ASSLRGQVPVGYGYT
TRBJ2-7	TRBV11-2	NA	ASSSPGRGREKQY
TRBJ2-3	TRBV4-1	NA	ASSQVALYLGGVTDTQY
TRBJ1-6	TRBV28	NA	ASSFFRAGSYNSPLH
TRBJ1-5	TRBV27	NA	ASSLRPLGNQPQH
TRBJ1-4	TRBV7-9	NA	ASSLDRTGEKLF
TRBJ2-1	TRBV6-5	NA	ASTGGVGQF
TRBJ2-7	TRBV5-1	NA	ASTGASPAYEQY
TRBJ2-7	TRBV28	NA	ATKDIFSYEQY
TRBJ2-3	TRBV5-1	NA	ASSFLGLAGGVTDTQY
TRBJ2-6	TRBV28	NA	ASSSRPALLSGANVLT
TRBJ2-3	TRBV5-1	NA	ASSLGQGSTDTQY
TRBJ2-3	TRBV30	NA	AWSGGLAGGADTQY
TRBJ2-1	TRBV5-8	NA	ASIAVGLADFYNEQF
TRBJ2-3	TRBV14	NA	ASSQAGLLDTQY
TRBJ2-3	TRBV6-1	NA	ASRDRGPTDTQY
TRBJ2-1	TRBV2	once	ATQTSGFNEQF
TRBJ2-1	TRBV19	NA	GKCEREDGYNEQF
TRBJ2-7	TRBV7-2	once	ASSLQLALDEQY
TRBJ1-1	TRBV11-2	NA	ASSLWTGGLSTEAF
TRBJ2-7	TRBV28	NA	ASSLGRVKQY
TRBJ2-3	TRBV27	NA	ASRTSGRAMGDTQY
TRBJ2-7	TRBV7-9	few	ASGDRYYEQY
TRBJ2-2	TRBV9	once	ASSPGPLRSGELF
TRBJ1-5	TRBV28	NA	ASSLWRRLNQPQH
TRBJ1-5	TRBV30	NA	AWTGDSNQPQH
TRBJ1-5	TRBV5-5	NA	ASSLGQGGGQPQH
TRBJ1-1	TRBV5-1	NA	ASSSGQGGDTEAF
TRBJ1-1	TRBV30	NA	AWSVGWANTEAF
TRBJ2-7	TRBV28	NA	ASSLRGLVNYEQY
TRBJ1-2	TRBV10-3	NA	AISGPHHSAAGYT
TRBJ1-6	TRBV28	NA	ASRPRSSYNSPLH
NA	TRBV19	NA	ASSVGQGRAVYEQY
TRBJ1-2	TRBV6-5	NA	ASSYSKDSPYGYT
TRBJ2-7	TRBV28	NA	ASSTGQGFYEQY
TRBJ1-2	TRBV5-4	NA	ASSPREGGGYT
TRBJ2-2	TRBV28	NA	ASVRKGTGELF
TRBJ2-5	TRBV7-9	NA	ASSTGQGAAQY
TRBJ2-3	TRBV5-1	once	ASSRPGQGTDTQY
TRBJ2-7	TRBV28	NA	ASSFLRSSYEQY
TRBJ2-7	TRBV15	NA	ATSRDLGQGYEQY
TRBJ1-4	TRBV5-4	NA	ASSWDRAVEKLF
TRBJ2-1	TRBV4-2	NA	ASSQDGKTYNEQF